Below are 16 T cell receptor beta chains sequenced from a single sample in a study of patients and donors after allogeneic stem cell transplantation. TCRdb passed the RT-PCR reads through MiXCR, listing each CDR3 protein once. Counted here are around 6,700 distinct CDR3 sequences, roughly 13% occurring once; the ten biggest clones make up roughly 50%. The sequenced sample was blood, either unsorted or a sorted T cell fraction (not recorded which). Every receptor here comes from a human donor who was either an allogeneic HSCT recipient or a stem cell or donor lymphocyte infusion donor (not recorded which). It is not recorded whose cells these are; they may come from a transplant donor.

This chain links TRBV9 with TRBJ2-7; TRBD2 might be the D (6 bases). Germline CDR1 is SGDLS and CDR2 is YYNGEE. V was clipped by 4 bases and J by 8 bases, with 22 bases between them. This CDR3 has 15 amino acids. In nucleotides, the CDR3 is TGTGCCAGCAGCCAGGGCGCGGGGTCCCTAGACAAGCAGTACTTC. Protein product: CASSQGAGSLDKQYF.

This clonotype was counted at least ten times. In nucleotides, the CDR3 is TGTGCCAGCAGCCCCGGACGGCCACTCCAAGAGACCCAGTACTTC. This translates into CASSPGRPLQETQYF. The J gene is TRBJ2-5, the V gene TRBV7-2; D unclear. The V gene's germline CDR1 is SGHTA and CDR2 FQGNSA. The CDR3 runs 15 residues. V was trimmed by 5 bases and J by 1 base, leaving 14 bases between them.

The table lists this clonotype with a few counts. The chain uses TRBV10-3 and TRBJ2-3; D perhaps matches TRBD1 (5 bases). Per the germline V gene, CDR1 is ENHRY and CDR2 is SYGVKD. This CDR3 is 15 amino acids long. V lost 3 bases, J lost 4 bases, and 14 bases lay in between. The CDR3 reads CAISDPRGSPDTQYF. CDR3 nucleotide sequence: TGTGCCATCAGTGATCCTAGGGGAAGCCCAGATACGCAGTATTTT.

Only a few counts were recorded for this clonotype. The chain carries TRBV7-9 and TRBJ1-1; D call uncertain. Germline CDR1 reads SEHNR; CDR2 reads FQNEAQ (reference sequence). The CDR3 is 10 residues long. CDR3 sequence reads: CAVIGVGAFF. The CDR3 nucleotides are TGTGCAGTGATCGGGGTTGGAGCTTTCTTT.

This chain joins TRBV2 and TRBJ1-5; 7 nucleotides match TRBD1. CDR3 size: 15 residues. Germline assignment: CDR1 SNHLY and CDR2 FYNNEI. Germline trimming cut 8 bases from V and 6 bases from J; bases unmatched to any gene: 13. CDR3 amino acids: CASEGSGGFGQPQHF. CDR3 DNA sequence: TGTGCCAGCGAGGGATCAGGGGGTTTCGGTCAGCCCCAGCATTTT.

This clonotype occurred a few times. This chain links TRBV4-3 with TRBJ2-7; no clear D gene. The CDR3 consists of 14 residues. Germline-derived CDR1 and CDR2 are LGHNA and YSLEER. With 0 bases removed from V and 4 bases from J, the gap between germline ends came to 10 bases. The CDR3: CASSQDSRAYEQYF. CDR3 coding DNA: TGCGCCAGCAGCCAAGATTCCAGAGCATACGAGCAGTACTTC.

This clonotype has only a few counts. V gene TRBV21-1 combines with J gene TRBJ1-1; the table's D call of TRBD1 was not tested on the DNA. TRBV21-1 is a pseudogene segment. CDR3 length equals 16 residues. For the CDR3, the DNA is TGTGCCAGTCTCTCGGGGCGGGGGCCTTATGACACTGAAGCTTTCTTT. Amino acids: CASLSGRGPYDTEAFF.

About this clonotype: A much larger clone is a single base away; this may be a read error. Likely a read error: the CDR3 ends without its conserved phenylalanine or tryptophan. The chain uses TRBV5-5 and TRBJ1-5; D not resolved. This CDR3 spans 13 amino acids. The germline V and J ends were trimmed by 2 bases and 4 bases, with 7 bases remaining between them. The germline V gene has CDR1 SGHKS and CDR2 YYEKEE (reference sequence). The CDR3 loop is CASSFDPNQPQHL. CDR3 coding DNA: TGTGCCAGCAGCTTTGATCCGAATCAGCCCCAGCATCTT.

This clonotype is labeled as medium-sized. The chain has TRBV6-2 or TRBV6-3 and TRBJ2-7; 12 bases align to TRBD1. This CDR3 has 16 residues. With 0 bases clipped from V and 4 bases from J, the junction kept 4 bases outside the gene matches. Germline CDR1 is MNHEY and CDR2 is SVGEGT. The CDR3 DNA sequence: TGTGCCAGCAGTTACTCAGGGACAGGGGGCGCTTACGAGCAGTACGTC. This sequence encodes CASSYSGTGGAYEQYV.

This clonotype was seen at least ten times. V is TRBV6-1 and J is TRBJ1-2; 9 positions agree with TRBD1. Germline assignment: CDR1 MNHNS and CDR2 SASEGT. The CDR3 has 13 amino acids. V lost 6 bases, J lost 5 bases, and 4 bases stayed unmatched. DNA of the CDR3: TGTGCCAGCAGCGCGACAGGGGGTTATGGCTACACCTTC. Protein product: CASSATGGYGYTF.

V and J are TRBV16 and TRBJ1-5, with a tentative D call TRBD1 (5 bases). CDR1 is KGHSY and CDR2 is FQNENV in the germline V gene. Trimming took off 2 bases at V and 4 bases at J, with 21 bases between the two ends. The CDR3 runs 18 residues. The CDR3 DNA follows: TGTGCCAGCAGCCAAAACCTCCCCGACAGCTTTAAGAATCAGCCCCAGCATTTT. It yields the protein CASSQNLPDSFKNQPQHF.

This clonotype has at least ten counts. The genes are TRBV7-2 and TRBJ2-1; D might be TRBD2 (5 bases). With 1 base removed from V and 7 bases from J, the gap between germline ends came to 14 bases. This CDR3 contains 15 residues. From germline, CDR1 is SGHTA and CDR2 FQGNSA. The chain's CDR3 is CASSLGGLVINEQFF. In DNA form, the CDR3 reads TGTGCCAGCAGCTTAGGAGGGTTAGTCATTAATGAGCAGTTCTTC.

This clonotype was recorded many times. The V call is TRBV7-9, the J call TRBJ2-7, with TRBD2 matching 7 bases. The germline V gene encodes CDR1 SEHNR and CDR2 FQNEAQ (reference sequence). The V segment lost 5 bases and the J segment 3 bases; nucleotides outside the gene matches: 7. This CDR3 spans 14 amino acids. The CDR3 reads CASSQGASGYEQYF. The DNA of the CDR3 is TGTGCCAGCAGCCAAGGGGCTAGCGGCTACGAGCAGTACTTC.

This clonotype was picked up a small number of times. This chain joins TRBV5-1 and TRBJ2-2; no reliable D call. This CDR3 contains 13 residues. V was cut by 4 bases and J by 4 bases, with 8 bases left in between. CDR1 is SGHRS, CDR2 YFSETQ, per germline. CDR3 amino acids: CASSLATTGELFF. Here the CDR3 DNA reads TGCGCCAGCAGCCTCGCGACCACCGGGGAGCTGTTTTTT.

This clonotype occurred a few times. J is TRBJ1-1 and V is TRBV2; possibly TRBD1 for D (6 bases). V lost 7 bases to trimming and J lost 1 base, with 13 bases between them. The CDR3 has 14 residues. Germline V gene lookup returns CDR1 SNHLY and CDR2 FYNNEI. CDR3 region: CASTKGGPNTEAFF. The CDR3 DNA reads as TGTGCCAGCACTAAGGGGGGCCCGAACACTGAAGCTTTCTTT.

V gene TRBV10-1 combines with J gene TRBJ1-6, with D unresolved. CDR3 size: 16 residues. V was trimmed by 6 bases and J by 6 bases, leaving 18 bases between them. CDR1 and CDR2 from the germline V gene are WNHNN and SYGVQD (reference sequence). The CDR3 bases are TGCGCCAGCAGCCTACGGAGGCCTTCGGCTAATTCACCCCTCCACTTT. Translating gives CASSLRRPSANSPLHF.